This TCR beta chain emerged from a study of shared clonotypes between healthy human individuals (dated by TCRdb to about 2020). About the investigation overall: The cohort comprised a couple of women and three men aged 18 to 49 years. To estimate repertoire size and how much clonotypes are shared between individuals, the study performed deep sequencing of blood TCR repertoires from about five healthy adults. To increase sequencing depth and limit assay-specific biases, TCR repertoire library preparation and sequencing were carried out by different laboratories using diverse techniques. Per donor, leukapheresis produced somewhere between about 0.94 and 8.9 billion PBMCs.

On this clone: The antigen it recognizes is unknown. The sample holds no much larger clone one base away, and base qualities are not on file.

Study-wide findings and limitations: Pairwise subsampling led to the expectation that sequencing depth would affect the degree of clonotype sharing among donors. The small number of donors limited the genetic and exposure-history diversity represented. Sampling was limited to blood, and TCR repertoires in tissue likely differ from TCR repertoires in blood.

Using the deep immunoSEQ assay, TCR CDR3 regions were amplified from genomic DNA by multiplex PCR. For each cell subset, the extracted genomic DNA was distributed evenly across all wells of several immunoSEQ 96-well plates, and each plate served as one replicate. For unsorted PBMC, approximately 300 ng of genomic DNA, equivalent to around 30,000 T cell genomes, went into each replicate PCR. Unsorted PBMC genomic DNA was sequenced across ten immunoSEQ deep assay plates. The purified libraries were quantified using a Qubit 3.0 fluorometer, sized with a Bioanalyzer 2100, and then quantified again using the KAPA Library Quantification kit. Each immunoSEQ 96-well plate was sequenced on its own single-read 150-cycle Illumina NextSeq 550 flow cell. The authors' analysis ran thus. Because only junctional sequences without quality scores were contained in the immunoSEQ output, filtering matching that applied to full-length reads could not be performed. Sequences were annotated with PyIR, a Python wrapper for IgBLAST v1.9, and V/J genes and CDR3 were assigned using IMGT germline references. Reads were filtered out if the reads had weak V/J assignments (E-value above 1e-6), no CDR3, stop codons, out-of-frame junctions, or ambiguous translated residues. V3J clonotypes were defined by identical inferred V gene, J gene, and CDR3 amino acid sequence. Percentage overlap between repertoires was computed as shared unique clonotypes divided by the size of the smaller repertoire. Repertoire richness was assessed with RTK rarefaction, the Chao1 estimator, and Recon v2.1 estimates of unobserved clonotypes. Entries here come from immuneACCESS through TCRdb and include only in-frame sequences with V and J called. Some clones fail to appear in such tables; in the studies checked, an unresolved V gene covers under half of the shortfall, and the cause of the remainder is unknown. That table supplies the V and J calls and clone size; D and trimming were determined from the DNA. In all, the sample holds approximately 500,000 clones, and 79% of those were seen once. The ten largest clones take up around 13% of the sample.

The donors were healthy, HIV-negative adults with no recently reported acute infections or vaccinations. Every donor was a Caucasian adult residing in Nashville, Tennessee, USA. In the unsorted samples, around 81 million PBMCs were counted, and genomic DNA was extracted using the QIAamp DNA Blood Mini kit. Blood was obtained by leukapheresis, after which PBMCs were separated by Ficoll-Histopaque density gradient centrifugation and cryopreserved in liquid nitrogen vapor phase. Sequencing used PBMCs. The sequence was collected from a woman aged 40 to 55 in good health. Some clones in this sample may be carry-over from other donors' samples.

CDR3 protein: CASSLRGRNPTYEQYF. Read as DNA, the sequence is TGCGCCAGCAGCTTGCGGGGCAGGAATCCGACCTACGAGCAGTACTTC. The chain is made from TRBV5-1 and TRBJ2-7, with the D call perhaps TRBD1 or TRBD2, as 5 bases match in each case. Its CDR3 holds 16 amino acids, cysteine through phenylalanine. This entry keeps only the CDR3 DNA: 48 bases, framed from base 1. Looking up the germline V gene yields CDR1 SGHRS and CDR2 YFSETQ. The junction carries 16 bases between V and J, which are trimmed by 1 base and 2 bases respectively.